This T cell receptor (beta chain) is drawn from a study of tumor-infiltrating lymphocytes in primary liver carcinoma (dated by TCRdb to about 2017). Regarding the complete study: Of the five patients, three men and two women aged 30 to 69 years, four had hepatocellular carcinoma and one had combined HCC and intrahepatic cholangiocarcinoma. The five patients had tumors staged T1-T3 N0M0, with maximum diameters ranging from roughly 4 to 10 cm. Roughly 3.5 to 7.13 million productive TCRbeta reads were obtained per sample, and no significant difference in read depth was found between tissue types. For each liver tumor, the study sampled five regions along with adjacent normal tissue and blood, and applied TCRbeta repertoire sequencing, expression microarrays and whole-exome sequencing. A total of some 35 specimens from 5 patients underwent TCRbeta repertoire sequencing, comprising some 25 tumor regions, 5 adjacent noncancerous liver tissues and 5 peripheral blood samples. Technical replicate repertoires showed high reproducibility, with mean shared-clone rates around 0.9 and correlation coefficients above 0.95.

Total RNA and DNA were co-extracted without cell sorting from roughly 20-30 mg of bulk tissue using the AllPrep DNA/RNA mini kit. Between late 2015 and March 2016, roughly five patients in China with histopathologically diagnosed primary liver carcinoma had surgical resection. Chronic HBV infection was present in the patients, and the patients were treatment-naive at sampling. Each fresh piece of tumor and adjacent tissue was cut in two, with one half stored in RNAlater at -80 degrees C and the other half sent for histology. Deletion took 0 bases off V and 0 bases off J, with a span of 5 bases between the germline ends. From its cysteine to its phenylalanine, the CDR3 spans 14 amino acids. The DNA shown is the 42-base CDR3, in frame from base 1. CDR1 and CDR2 were assigned from the germline V gene as MNHNS and SASEGT. The research as a whole found: Consistent with antigen-driven expansion, pairs of tumor regions showed higher repertoire overlap (mean about 36%) than either tumor-adjacent pairs (around 17%) or tumor-blood pairs (approximately 15%). A significantly larger repertoire fraction was made up by the top 250 clones in tumors than in blood (p = 0.039). With just a handful of patients in the study, the authors point out that the findings should be validated in a larger study. Because only the TCR beta chain was sequenced and unpaired alpha chains were not captured, true repertoire diversity is likely underestimated. Bulk unsorted samples precluded comparing CD4+ and CD8+ T cell repertoires.

Ten or more counts support this clonotype. What this receptor recognizes is not known. No much larger clonotype is one base removed from it; base qualities were not supplied. Using a constant-region primer and ProtoScript II reverse transcriptase, TCRbeta-specific cDNA was reverse-transcribed from roughly 500 ng total RNA. The TCRbeta libraries were prepared through three rounds of nested multiplex PCR following a slightly modified ARM-PCR procedure. Each of the first two PCR rounds ran for approximately 10 cycles and used multiplex TRBV1-TRBV30 forward primers together with a Cbeta reverse primer. A final 25-cycle PCR with Deep VentR polymerase added sample barcodes and Illumina adapters. Amplicons of 200-500 bp were gel-purified with a QIAquick gel extraction kit before sequencing. An Illumina HiSeq 2500 was used to sequence the TCRbeta amplicons, generating 250-bp paired-end reads. Turning to the authors' computational methods: Quality trimming of reads was performed with Trimmomatic v0.33, and paired reads were merged with FLASH v1.2.11 so that full CDR3 sequences could be recovered. V, D and J germline segments were assigned to the rearranged TCRbeta sequences by MiGEC v1.2.1b. Clonotype statistics and Shannon-Wiener diversity indices were calculated with VDJtools v1.0.0. To cut down on sampling bias, every analysis after diversity analysis relied on just the 250 most abundant clonotypes from each sample. TCRdb itself trimmed the public reads at Q25 with fastp, ran MiXCR and retained productive beta chains. Identical CDR3 protein sequences are pooled into one entry, listed with their most common genes and DNA. TCRdb, not the authors, supplied the V and J calls. The sample table contains around 99,000 distinct CDR3 sequences; only one count was recorded for 55% to 75% of them. The ten largest clones capture roughly 30% of the sample.

The sample was tumor-adjacent normal liver tissue. The sequence links TRBV6-1 to TRBJ1-1; the D gene cannot be named for sure. The sequence was obtained from a man aged 35 to 55 with primary liver carcinoma and hepatitis B virus infection. The CDR3 in this case is CASSEAYLNTEAFF. The bases read TGTGCCAGCAGTGAAGCTTACCTGAACACTGAAGCTTTCTTT.